The next 18 T cell receptor beta chains were all read from a single sample in a study of blood T cell repertoires in COVID-19. Clones were sequenced by immunoSEQ multiplex PCR, and TCRdb holds only the in-frame ones, with some missing. The repertoire includes 110,000 or so clones, around nine tenths of them detected once, and roughly 8.4% sits in the top ten. The sample was peripheral blood. Every receptor here comes from a woman in her seventies who had recovered from COVID-19.

The genes are TRBV7-9 and TRBJ2-6; TRBD2 aligns across 9 bases. Germline CDR1 reads SEHNR; CDR2 reads FQNEAQ (reference sequence). V lost 4 bases, J lost 0 bases, and 7 bases stayed unmatched. This CDR3 has 18 amino acids. The CDR3 is CASSSLAGRGSGANVLTF. CDR3 nucleotides: TGTGCCAGCAGCTCTCTAGCGGGAAGAGGCTCTGGGGCCAACGTCCTGACTTTC.

CDR3 sequence: CASSDRAGYGYTF. The CDR3 region has the DNA TGTGCCAGCAGCGACAGGGCGGGCTATGGCTACACCTTC. The chain links TRBV6-2 or TRBV6-3 to TRBJ1-2, with TRBD1 matching 7 bases. Germline V lookup: CDR1 MNHEY, CDR2 SVGEGT. The CDR3 contains 13 residues. Unmatched junction bases numbered 5, after V lost 6 bases and J lost 4 bases.

The V gene is TRBV4-2, the J gene TRBJ2-1; D gene ambiguous. Per germline, CDR1 LGHNA and CDR2 YNFKEQ. This CDR3 region has 12 residues. Trimming removed 1 base at V and 5 bases at J, with 3 bases between. The CDR3 region is CASSQVNNEQFF. The CDR3 region has the DNA TGTGCCAGCAGCCAAGTTAACAATGAGCAGTTCTTC.

The chain couples TRBV2 to TRBJ1-2; tentative D call: TRBD1 (6 bases). The V and J ends lost 6 bases and 4 bases respectively, with 9 bases between them. This CDR3 is 12 amino acids long. The V gene's germline CDR1 is SNHLY and CDR2 FYNNEI. As DNA, the CDR3 is TGTGCCAGCAGCAGGACAGCCTATGGCTACACCTTC. It yields the protein CASSRTAYGYTF.

The V call is TRBV7-3, the J call TRBJ1-1; D is unresolved. The ends were cut back, 6 bases at V and 3 bases at J, with 11 bases in the middle. Per the germline V gene, CDR1 is SGHTA and CDR2 is FQGTGA. This CDR3 has 13 residues. The CDR3 here is CASSQRADTEAFF. CDR3 bases: TGTGCCAGCAGTCAGCGGGCGGACACTGAAGCTTTCTTT.

This chain links TRBV10-1 with TRBJ1-2, with TRBD1 identical over 11 bases. Trimming took 6 bases from V and 4 from J; bases not matched to a gene: 4. The CDR3 totals 14 residues. Germline V gives CDR1 WNHNN, CDR2 SYGVQD (reference sequence). In DNA form, the CDR3 reads TGCGCCAGCAGAGGACAGGGGGCGTCCTATGGCTACACCTTC. Protein sequence: CASRGQGASYGYTF.

V is TRBV3-1 (or the pseudogene TRBV3-2) and J is TRBJ2-2, with 9 bases aligning to TRBD2. Trimming cost V 5 bases and J 2 bases; bases outside gene matches: 6. CDR3 length: 16 residues. Germline V gene sequence: CDR1 LGHDT, CDR2 YNNKEL (reference sequence). This chain's CDR3 is CASSSRLAANTGELFF. The CDR3 DNA reads TGTGCCAGCAGCTCCCGACTAGCGGCTAACACCGGGGAGCTGTTTTTT.

This chain connects TRBV10-3 to TRBJ2-7; no definite D call. The CDR3 consists of 12 residues. CDR1 and CDR2 from the germline V gene are ENHRY and SYGVKD. The V gene lost 6 bases and the J gene lost 5 bases, with 11 bases spanning the gap. Here the CDR3 reads CAIRRGSNEQYF. The CDR3 bases are TGTGCCATCAGACGCGGTTCCAACGAGCAGTACTTC.

The chain recombines TRBV9 with TRBJ2-3; TRBD2 agrees at 14 bases. The germline CDR1 and CDR2 sequences are SGDLS and YYNGEE. The CDR3 contains 16 residues. J gave up 4 bases and V 2 bases, and 3 bases lay outside the gene matches. This CDR3 is CASSVRLAGGSDTQYF. CDR3 sequence (DNA): TGTGCCAGCAGCGTCCGACTAGCGGGGGGGTCAGATACGCAGTATTTT.

The V call is TRBV29-1, the J call TRBJ1-5; a possible D gene is TRBD1 (5 bases). V was shortened by 4 bases and J by 3 bases, with 13 bases between the two germline ends. This CDR3 is built from 14 residues. Germline V gene lookup returns CDR1 SQVTM and CDR2 ANQGSEA. This CDR3 is CSVVDTGINQPQHF. The CDR3 nucleotides read TGCAGCGTTGTGGACACCGGTATCAATCAGCCCCAGCATTTT.

This clone turned up a few times. The V and J genes are TRBV28 and TRBJ1-1; D is unclear. V was shortened by 4 bases and J by 4 bases, with 13 bases between the two germline ends. There are 14 residues in the CDR3. CDR1 and CDR2 (germline): MDHEN, SYDVKM. DNA for the CDR3: TGTGCCAGCAGTTCGACCGAGTGGAGCACTGAAGCTTTCTTT. As protein: CASSSTEWSTEAFF.

This clone was seen more than once but under ten times. The chain combines TRBV4-1 with TRBJ2-7; 7 bases fit TRBD2. The CDR3 spans 16 residues. The junction had 12 bases not matched to a gene; V was cut back by 1 base and J by 6 bases. CDR1 is MGHRA and CDR2 is YSYEKL in the germline V gene. CDR3 protein: CASSQVAAGVRLEQYF. Written as DNA, the CDR3 is TGCGCCAGCAGCCAAGTGGCGGCGGGGGTCCGCCTCGAGCAGTACTTC.

The chain is built from TRBV5-1 and TRBJ2-3; possible D gene TRBD2, 6 bases. Germline CDR1 SGHRS, CDR2 YFSETQ. The CDR3 runs 17 residues. Trimming removed 1 base from V and 1 base from J, with 16 bases in between. The chain's CDR3 is CASSLMGGGMGTDTQYF. In DNA, the CDR3 is TGCGCCAGCAGCTTGATGGGAGGCGGGATGGGCACAGATACGCAGTATTTT.

The genes are TRBV28 and TRBJ2-7; maybe TRBD2 (6 bases). V was trimmed by 6 bases and J by 2 bases, leaving 11 bases between them. The CDR3 extends over 13 amino acids. Germline assignment: CDR1 MDHEN and CDR2 SYDVKM. CDR3 protein: CASRFGGTYEQYF. In nucleotides, the CDR3 is TGTGCCAGCAGGTTCGGGGGTACCTACGAGCAGTACTTC.

The V call is TRBV5-4, the J call TRBJ1-2; 7 nucleotides match TRBD1. With 3 bases clipped from V and 3 bases from J, the junction kept 2 bases outside the gene matches. Germline V gene sequence: CDR1 SGHNT, CDR2 YYREEE (reference sequence). This CDR3 is built from 13 residues. The CDR3 protein is CASSSQGYYGYTF. CDR3 bases: TGTGCCAGCAGCTCACAGGGGTACTATGGCTACACCTTC.

The gene calls are TRBV28 and TRBJ2-6; no definite D call. Trimming pared 6 bases from V and 1 base from J, leaving 10 bases between. Germline V lookup: CDR1 MDHEN, CDR2 SYDVKM. This CDR3 contains 15 residues. CDR3 DNA: TGTGCCAGCAGCCCCCCCGGTTCTGGGGCCAACGTCCTGACTTTC. Translated, it gives CASSPPGSGANVLTF. The whole variable domain, remainder taken from reference TRBV28 and TRBJ2-6, is DVKVTQSSRYLVKRTGEKVFLECVQDMDHENMFWYRQDPGLGLRLIYFSYDVKMKEKGDIPEGYSVSREKKERFSLILESASTNQTSMYLCASSPPGSGANVLTFGAGSRLTVL.

The J gene is TRBJ1-5, the V gene TRBV7-2; tentative D call: TRBD1 (5 bases). V gave up 5 bases and J gave up 4 bases, with 15 bases separating them. Germline lookup yields CDR1 SGHTA and CDR2 FQGNSA. This CDR3 spans 15 amino acids. The CDR3 loop is CASSEQAVLNQPQHF. CDR3 nucleotide sequence: TGTGCCAGCAGCGAACAGGCTGTCCTAAATCAGCCCCAGCATTTT.

The rearrangement uses TRBV11-2 and TRBJ2-1, with 8 bases identical to TRBD2. CDR3 length: 14 amino acids. CDR1 is SGHAT, CDR2 FQNNGV, per germline. V lost 1 base, J lost 5 bases, and 1 base stayed unmatched. CDR3 sequence (DNA): TGTGCCAGCAGCTTAGCGGGGGGGAACAATGAGCAGTTCTTC. Amino acids: CASSLAGGNNEQFF.